The 24 T cell receptor beta chains below all came from one sample that was sequenced in a study. A single record per CDR3 protein comes from TCRdb applying MiXCR to the 5' RACE reads. This table has 5,000 to 6,500 distinct CDR3 sequences, around 29% appearing once. Sequences were obtained from memory CD4+ T cells sorted from a lymph node. Subset in this sample: memory CD4+ T cells, CD4+CD45RO+CD25-. The receptors were sampled from a female donor with breast cancer.

This clonotype is judged medium-sized (0.01 to 0.1%). V usage is TRBV4-2 and J usage is TRBJ1-1, with D possibly matching TRBD1 (6 bases). V shed 3 bases and J shed 1 base, with 18 bases lying between them. CDR3 length equals 17 residues. Germline V gives CDR1 LGHNA, CDR2 YNFKEQ. CDR3 bases: TGTGCCAGCAGCCAGGGGGTCGACAGGCGTCAGAACACTGAAGCTTTCTTT. Its protein product is CASSQGVDRRQNTEAFF.

This clonotype was observed at least ten times. The V call is TRBV2, the J call TRBJ1-5; maybe TRBD1 (6 bases). The germline V gene encodes CDR1 SNHLY and CDR2 FYNNEI. With 6 bases removed from V and 9 bases from J, the gap between germline ends came to 21 bases. This CDR3 region has 15 residues. The CDR3, as DNA: TGTGCCAGCAGCCCCTACGGACAGTCCGTCTGGCCCCAGCATTTT. This encodes CASSPYGQSVWPQHF. Complete variable domain (other parts from reference TRBV2 and TRBJ1-5): EPEVTQTPSHQVTQMGQEVILRCVPISNHLYFYWYRQILGQKVEFLVSFYNNEISEKSEIFDDQFSVERPDGSNFTLKIRSTKLEDSAMYFCASSPYGQSVWPQHFGDGTRLSIL.

As DNA, the CDR3 is TGTGCCAGCAGCCCGGGGGGGGGAGAAACAGCCGAAAAACTGTTTTTT. Translation: CASSPGGGETAEKLFF. V and J are TRBV7-2 and TRBJ1-4; a weak D match, TRBD1 (5 bases). Trimming left V 5 bases short and J 8 bases short, with 21 bases between. The CDR3 length is 16 residues. Germline lookup yields CDR1 SGHTA and CDR2 FQGNSA.

This clonotype appeared many times. This chain connects TRBV7-9 to TRBJ2-3, with D perhaps matching TRBD1 (7 bases). The CDR3 has 15 residues. Germline V gives CDR1 SEHNR, CDR2 FQNEAQ (reference sequence). Trimming removed 5 bases at V and 4 bases at J, with 16 bases between. CDR3 residues: CASSTYRGGPDTQYF. CDR3 DNA: TGTGCCAGCAGCACCTACAGGGGAGGTCCAGATACGCAGTATTTT. Drawing the rest from reference TRBV7-9 and TRBJ2-3, the complete variable domain is DTGVSQNPRHKITKRGQNVTFRCDPISEHNRLYWYRQTLGQGPEFLTYFQNEAQLEKSRLLSDRFSAERPKGSFSTLEIQRTEQGDSAMYLCASSTYRGGPDTQYFGPGTRLTVL.

This clonotype ranks as medium-sized. The genes are TRBV5-1 and TRBJ1-1; D remains unclear. Germline V gene lookup returns CDR1 SGHRS and CDR2 YFSETQ. The CDR3 contains 15 residues. V was clipped by 0 bases and J by 1 base, with 10 bases between them. DNA for the CDR3: TGCGCCAGCAGCTTGGAGGCACCTGGGAACACTGAAGCTTTCTTT. Its translation is CASSLEAPGNTEAFF.

This clonotype was recorded at least ten times. The rearrangement joins TRBV6-1 to TRBJ2-1; tentatively, D is TRBD2 (6 bases). This CDR3 has 12 amino acids. V was cut by 4 bases and J by 6 bases, with 7 bases left in between. Looked up from germline, CDR1 is MNHNS and CDR2 is SASEGT. CDR3: CASSGGVNEQFF. DNA of the CDR3: TGTGCCAGCAGTGGGGGGGTCAATGAGCAGTTCTTC.

J is TRBJ2-2 and V is TRBV19; 7 bases map to TRBD1. The CDR3 loop spans 15 amino acids. Germline-derived CDR1 and CDR2 are LNHDA and SQIVND (reference sequence). Unmatched junction bases numbered 4, after V lost 5 bases and J lost 1 base. CDR3 DNA sequence: TGTGCCAGTAGTCGAAGGACAGGGAACACCGGGGAGCTGTTTTTT. Its translation: CASSRRTGNTGELFF.

This clonotype was seen at least ten times. In nucleotides, the CDR3 is TGTGCCAGCACCCGGGACCGTAATGAAAAACTGTTTTTT. Translating it yields CASTRDRNEKLFF. The chain carries TRBV2 and TRBJ1-4; perhaps TRBD1 as D (5 bases). The CDR3 consists of 13 residues. Trimming shortened V by 7 bases and J by 4 bases, and 10 bases separated the two germline ends. The germline gives CDR1 SNHLY, CDR2 FYNNEI.

Remarks on this clonotype: One base away lies a much larger clone, so this may be a sequencing read error. V gene TRBV11-3 combines with J gene TRBJ2-2; the D gene is possibly TRBD2 (5 bases). Germline V lookup: CDR1 SGHNT, CDR2 YENEEA. The CDR3 extends over 13 amino acids. In DNA form, the CDR3 reads TGTGCCAGCAGCTTAGATCGCTTTGGGGAGCTGCTTTTT. Protein: CASSLDRFGELLF.

The sample holds one count of this clonotype. This chain connects TRBV6-6 to TRBJ2-4, with 7 bases fitting TRBD2. The germline V gene has CDR1 MNHNY and CDR2 SVGAGI (reference sequence). V shed 2 bases and J 12 bases; nucleotides not matched to a gene: 4. The CDR3 spans 12 residues. The chain's CDR3 is CASSYSGIPQYF. CDR3 in DNA: TGTGCCAGCAGTTACAGCGGGATACCTCAGTACTTC.

This clonotype is medium-sized (0.01 to 0.1%). The CDR3 DNA reads TGCGCCAGCAGCTCTAGCGGGAACTCCTACGAGCAGTACTTC. This translates into CASSSSGNSYEQYF. The chain recombines TRBV5-1 with TRBJ2-7; 9 nucleotides agree with TRBD2. The germline V gene has CDR1 SGHRS and CDR2 YFSETQ. Trimming took 3 bases from V and 0 from J; bases not matched to a gene: 1. The CDR3 is 14 amino acids.

The chain's CDR3 is CASRDYRGGKTLYF. For the CDR3, the DNA is TGTGCCAGCAGAGACTACAGGGGAGGAAAAACCTTATATTTT. The chain employs TRBV6-1 and TRBJ1-3, with 7 bases matching TRBD1. The J segment lost 14 bases and the V segment lost 6 bases, leaving 16 bases of the junction unmatched. In germline, CDR1 is MNHNS, CDR2 SASEGT. This CDR3 has 14 residues.

This clonotype was seen only a few times. V gene TRBV20-1 combines with J gene TRBJ1-4; 7 bases match TRBD1. Germline CDR1 is DFQATT and CDR2 is SNEGSKA (reference sequence). This CDR3 spans 17 amino acids. The ends lost 3 bases at V and 1 base at J; junction bases unmatched: 11. CDR3 residues: CSASKGDRFLTNEKLFF. CDR3 nucleotides: TGCAGTGCTAGTAAAGGGGACAGATTTTTAACTAATGAAAAACTGTTTTTT.

A word on this clonotype: One end of the junction varies from germline; a read error may be responsible. The chain carries TRBV4-2 and TRBJ2-7; maybe TRBD1 (6 bases). Germline V gene lookup returns CDR1 LGHNA and CDR2 YNFKEQ. CDR3 length equals 15 residues. CDR3 sequence: CAGSQRQETAYEQYF. The DNA for the CDR3 is TGTGCCGGCAGCCAACGACAGGAGACGGCCTACGAGCAGTACTTC.

For this clonotype: The germline gene is not matched at one end of the junction; a read error may be the cause. This chain connects TRBV11-2 to TRBJ2-3; D is unresolved. Germline CDR1 reads SGHAT; CDR2 reads FQNNGV. CDR3 length equals 13 residues. The CDR3 DNA is TGCGCCAGCAGCCACCGGATAGAAGATACGCAGTATTTT. It encodes CASSHRIEDTQYF.

This clonotype rates as medium-sized (0.01 to 0.1%). The chain links TRBV20-1 to TRBJ2-1, with 10 bases aligning to TRBD1. Germline V lookup: CDR1 DFQATT, CDR2 SNEGSKA (reference sequence). The CDR3 has 15 amino acids. Losses at the gene ends were 5 bases for V and 9 bases for J; bases not matched to a gene: 13. CDR3 in amino acids: CSAVFPGTGVGEQFF. The CDR3 region has the DNA TGCAGTGCTGTATTTCCCGGGACAGGGGTGGGTGAGCAGTTCTTC.

This clonotype qualifies as large. The chain carries TRBV12-3 or TRBV12-4 and TRBJ2-2; the match to TRBD2 covers 12 bases. V lost 6 bases and J lost 6; bases outside the gene matches: 11. The CDR3 runs 17 residues. In DNA form, the CDR3 reads TGTGCCAGCAGCCTACTGACTAGCGGGGGCCTTCCCGGGGAGCTGTTTTTT. It yields the protein CASSLLTSGGLPGELFF.

This clonotype showed up many times. The chain has TRBV11-2 and TRBJ2-7, with 7 bases fitting TRBD1. CDR3 length: 14 amino acids. Germline V CDR1 and CDR2: SGHAT, FQNNGV. J was trimmed by 3 bases and V by 0 bases; bases with no gene match: 2. The CDR3 DNA sequence: TGTGCCAGCAGCTTAGAACAGGGGATCTACGAGCAGTACTTC. Translated: CASSLEQGIYEQYF. The variable domain in full, completed from reference TRBV11-2 and TRBJ2-7, reads EAGVAQSPRYKIIEKRQSVAFWCNPISGHATLYWYQQILGQGPKLLIQFQNNGVVDDSQLPKDRFSAERLKGVDSTLKIQPAKLEDSAVYLCASSLEQGIYEQYFGPGTRLTVT.

Within the sample, this clonotype is medium-sized. CDR3 sequence: CSARDEGRGQGGYGYTF. The CDR3 DNA reads as TGCAGTGCTAGAGATGAGGGGCGAGGACAGGGGGGCTATGGCTACACCTTC. This chain connects TRBV20-1 to TRBJ1-2, with TRBD1 identical over 10 bases. The CDR3 sequence is 17 residues long. The germline CDR1 and CDR2 sequences are DFQATT and SNEGSKA (reference sequence). V trimming: 0 bases; J trimming: 4 bases; junction bases outside the gene matches: 11.

This clonotype is medium-sized within its sample. The chain joins TRBV9 to TRBJ2-1, with 11 bases fitting TRBD2. Germline-derived CDR1 and CDR2 are SGDLS and YYNGEE. The CDR3 is 18 residues long. Trimming took 4 bases from V and 1 from J; bases not matched to a gene: 10. The DNA of the CDR3 is TGTGCCAGCAGCCCACCCCTAGCGGGGGGACCGTCCTACAATGAGCAGTTCTTC. Residues: CASSPPLAGGPSYNEQFF.

J is TRBJ2-7 and V is TRBV5-4; 14 bases agree with TRBD2. V lost 3 bases and J lost 1; bases outside the gene matches: 6. The germline gives CDR1 SGHNT, CDR2 YYREEE (reference sequence). The CDR3 has 17 amino acids. As DNA, the CDR3 is TGTGCCAGCAGCTGGGGGACTAGCGGGAGTTCATCCTACGAGCAGTACTTC. It is translated as CASSWGTSGSSSYEQYF. Drawing the rest from reference TRBV5-4 and TRBJ2-7, the complete variable domain is ETGVTQSPTHLIKTRGQQVTLRCSSQSGHNTVSWYQQALGQGPQFIFQYYREEENGRGNFPPRFSGLQFPNYSSELNVNALELDDSALYLCASSWGTSGSSSYEQYFGPGTRLTVT.

This clonotype occurred many times. The DNA of the CDR3 is TGTGCCAGCAGCTTAGCGAGGCCTGCGGATACGCAGTATTTT. It specifies CASSLARPADTQYF. The V call is TRBV7-8, the J call TRBJ2-3, with D uncertain. Trimming cost V 0 bases and J 6 bases, with 10 bases left between them. CDR3 length: 14 amino acids. The germline V gene has CDR1 SGHVS and CDR2 FQNEAQ.

To note about this clonotype: One end of the junction is discordant with germline, which a read error may explain. The chain recombines TRBV5-5 with TRBJ1-1; D is perhaps TRBD1 (5 bases). Germline assignment: CDR1 SGHKS and CDR2 YYEKEE (reference sequence). The CDR3 is made up of 14 amino acids. CDR3 region: CASSLVGGSTEAFF. The CDR3 nucleotides are TGTGCCAGCAGCTTGGTTGGGGGATCGACTGAAGCCTTCTTT.

This clonotype has a handful of counts. V and J are TRBV12-3 or TRBV12-4 and TRBJ1-5, with TRBD1 matching over 7 bases. This CDR3 has 16 amino acids. The V segment lost 5 bases and the J segment 5 bases; nucleotides outside the gene matches: 12. The CDR3 sequence: CASSPRQGGAHQPQHF. The CDR3 coding sequence is TGTGCCAGCAGTCCCCGACAGGGTGGGGCACATCAGCCCCAGCATTTT.